This TCR beta chain was identified in a study of T cell responses to AZD1222 COVID-19 vaccine. CDR1 is MDHEN, CDR2 SYDVKM, per germline. This CDR3 comprises 15 residues. Trimming removed 5 bases at V and 3 bases at J, with 14 bases between. General study results and limits: Every sample of the repertoires postdated the peak T cell response.

Remarks on this clone: Its antigen is not identified.

Only in-frame clones appear in the TCRdb table, and some are missing; sequencing was by immunoSEQ multiplex PCR. The sample comprises about 100,000 clones, roughly 83% of which are singletons, and over 15% rests with the top ten. The genes are TRBV28 and TRBJ1-5; no clear D gene. Sample: peripheral blood, taken on day 0 of AZD1222 vaccination. This receptor was obtained from an adult in good health. The CDR3 loop reads CASSPTPGANQPQHF. The DNA of the CDR3 is TGTGCCAGCAGTCCGACCCCGGGCGCCAATCAGCCCCAGCATTTT.